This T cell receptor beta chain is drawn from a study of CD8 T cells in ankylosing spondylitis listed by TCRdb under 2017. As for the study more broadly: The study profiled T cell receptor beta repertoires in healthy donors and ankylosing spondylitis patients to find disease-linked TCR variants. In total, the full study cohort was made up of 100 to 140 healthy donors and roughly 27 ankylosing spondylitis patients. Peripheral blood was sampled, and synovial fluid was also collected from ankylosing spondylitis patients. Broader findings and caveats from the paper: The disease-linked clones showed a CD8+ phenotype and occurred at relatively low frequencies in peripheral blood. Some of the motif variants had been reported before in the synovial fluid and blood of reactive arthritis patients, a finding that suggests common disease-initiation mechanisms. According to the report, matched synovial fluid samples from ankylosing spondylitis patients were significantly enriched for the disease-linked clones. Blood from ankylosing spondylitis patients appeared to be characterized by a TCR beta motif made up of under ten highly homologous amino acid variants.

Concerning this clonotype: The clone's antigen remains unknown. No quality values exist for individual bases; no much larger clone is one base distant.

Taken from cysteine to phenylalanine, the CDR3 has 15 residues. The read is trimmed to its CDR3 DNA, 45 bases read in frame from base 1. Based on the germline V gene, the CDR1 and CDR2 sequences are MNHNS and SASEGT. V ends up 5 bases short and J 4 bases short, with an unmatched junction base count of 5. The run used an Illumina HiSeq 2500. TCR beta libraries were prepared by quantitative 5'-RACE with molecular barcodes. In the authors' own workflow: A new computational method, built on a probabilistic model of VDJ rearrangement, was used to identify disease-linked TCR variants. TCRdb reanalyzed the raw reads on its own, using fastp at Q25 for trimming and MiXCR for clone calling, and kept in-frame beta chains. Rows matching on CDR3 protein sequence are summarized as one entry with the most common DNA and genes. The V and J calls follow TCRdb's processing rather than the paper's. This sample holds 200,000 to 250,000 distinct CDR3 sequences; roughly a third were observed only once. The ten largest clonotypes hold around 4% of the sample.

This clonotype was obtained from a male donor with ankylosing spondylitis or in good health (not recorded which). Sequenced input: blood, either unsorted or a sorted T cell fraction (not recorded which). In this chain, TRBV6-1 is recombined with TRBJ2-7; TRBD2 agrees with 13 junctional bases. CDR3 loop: CASSQTSGGDYEQYF. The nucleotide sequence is TGTGCCAGCAGTCAAACTAGCGGGGGGGATTACGAGCAGTACTTC.